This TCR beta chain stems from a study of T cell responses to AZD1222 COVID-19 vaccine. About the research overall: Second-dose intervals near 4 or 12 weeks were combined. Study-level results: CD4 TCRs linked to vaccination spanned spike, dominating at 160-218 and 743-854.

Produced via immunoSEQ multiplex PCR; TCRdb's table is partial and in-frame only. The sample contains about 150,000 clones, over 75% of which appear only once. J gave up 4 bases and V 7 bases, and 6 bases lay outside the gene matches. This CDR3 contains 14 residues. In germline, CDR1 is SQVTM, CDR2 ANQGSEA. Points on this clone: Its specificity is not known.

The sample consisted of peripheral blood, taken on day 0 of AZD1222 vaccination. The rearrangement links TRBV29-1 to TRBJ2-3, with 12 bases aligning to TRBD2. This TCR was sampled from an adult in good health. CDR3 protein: CSASGGAFADTQYF. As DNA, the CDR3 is TGCAGCGCTAGCGGGGGGGCTTTCGCAGATACGCAGTATTTT.